What follows describes a single TCR beta chain. Study processing details: Amplification of reference gene primers was used by the study to estimate nucleated cell counts. TCRdb's table, derived via immunoSEQ multiplex PCR, lists solely in-frame clones and lacks some. Clone size and the V and J calls come from that table; the DNA yielded D and trimming. The sample contains just over 300,000 clones, 65% to 90% of which appear only once. This record comes from a study of blood T cell repertoires in COVID-19. Donors in Cohort 3 counted as recovered after two negative PCRs, clearance, or symptom resolution. The germline V gene encodes CDR1 KGHDR and CDR2 SFDVKD. This CDR3 comprises 16 residues. Trimming removed 10 bases at V and 0 bases at J, with 20 bases between.

The sequencing input was PBMCs or T cells enriched from blood (not recorded which). The receptor was derived from a man younger than 40 who had recovered from COVID-19. This rearrangement joins TRBV24-1 to TRBJ1-1; a possible D gene is TRBD1 (5 bases). The CDR3 sequence is CATPGTRQALNTEAFF. For the CDR3, the DNA is TGTGCCACGCCCGGGACTAGGCAGGCCTTGAACACTGAAGCTTTCTTT.